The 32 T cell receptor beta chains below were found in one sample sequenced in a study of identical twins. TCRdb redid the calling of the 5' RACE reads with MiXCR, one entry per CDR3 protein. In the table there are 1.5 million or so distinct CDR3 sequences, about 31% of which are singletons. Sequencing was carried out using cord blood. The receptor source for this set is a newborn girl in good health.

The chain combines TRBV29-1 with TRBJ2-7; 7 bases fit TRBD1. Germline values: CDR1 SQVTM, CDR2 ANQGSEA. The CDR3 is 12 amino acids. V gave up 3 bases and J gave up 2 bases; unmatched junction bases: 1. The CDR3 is CSVDGTAYEQYF. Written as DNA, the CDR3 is TGCAGCGTTGATGGGACAGCCTACGAGCAGTACTTC.

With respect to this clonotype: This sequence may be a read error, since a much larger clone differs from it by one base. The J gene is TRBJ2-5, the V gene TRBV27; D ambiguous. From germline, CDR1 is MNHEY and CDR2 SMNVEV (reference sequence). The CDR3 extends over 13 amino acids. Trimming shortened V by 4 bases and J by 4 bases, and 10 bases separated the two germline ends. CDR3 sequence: CASSSGYRETQYF. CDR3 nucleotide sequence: TGTGCCAGCAGTTCCGGGTACCGAGAGACCCAGTACTTC.

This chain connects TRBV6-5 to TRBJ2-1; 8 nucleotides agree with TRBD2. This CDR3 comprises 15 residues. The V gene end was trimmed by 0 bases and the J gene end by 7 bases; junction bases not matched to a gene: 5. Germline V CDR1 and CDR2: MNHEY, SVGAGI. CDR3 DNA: TGTGCCAGCAGTTACTCACCGGGAGGGCCTAATGAGCAGTTCTTC. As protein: CASSYSPGGPNEQFF.

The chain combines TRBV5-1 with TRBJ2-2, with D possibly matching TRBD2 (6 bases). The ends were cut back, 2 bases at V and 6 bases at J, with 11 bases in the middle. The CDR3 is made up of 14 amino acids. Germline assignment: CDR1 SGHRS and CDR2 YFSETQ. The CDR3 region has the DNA TGCGCCAGCAGCTTTGACGGGAGCGCCGGGGAGCTGTTTTTT. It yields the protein CASSFDGSAGELFF.

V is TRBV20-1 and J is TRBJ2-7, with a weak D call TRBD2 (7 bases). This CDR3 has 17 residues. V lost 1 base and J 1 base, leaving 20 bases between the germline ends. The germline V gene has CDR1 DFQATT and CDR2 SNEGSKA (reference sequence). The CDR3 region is CSARGVRWGGRSYEQYF. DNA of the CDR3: TGCAGTGCTAGAGGGGTTAGATGGGGGGGGCGATCCTACGAGCAGTACTTC.

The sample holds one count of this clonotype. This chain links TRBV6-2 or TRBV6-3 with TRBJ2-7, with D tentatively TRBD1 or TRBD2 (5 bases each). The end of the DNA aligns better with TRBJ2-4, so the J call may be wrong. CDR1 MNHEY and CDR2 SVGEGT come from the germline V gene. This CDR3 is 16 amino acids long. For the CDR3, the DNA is TGTGCCAGCAGTTATCGGGGCGACCGCGGGCAAAACATTCAGTACTTC. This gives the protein CASSYRGDRGQNIQYF.

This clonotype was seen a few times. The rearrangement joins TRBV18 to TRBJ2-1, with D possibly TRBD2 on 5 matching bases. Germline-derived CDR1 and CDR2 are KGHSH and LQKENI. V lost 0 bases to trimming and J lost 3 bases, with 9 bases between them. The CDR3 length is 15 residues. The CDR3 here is CASSPPFGVYNEQFF. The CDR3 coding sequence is TGTGCCAGCTCACCACCTTTCGGGGTCTACAATGAGCAGTTCTTC. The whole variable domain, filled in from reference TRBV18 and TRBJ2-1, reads NAGVMQNPRHLVRRRGQEARLRCSPMKGHSHVYWYRQLPEEGLKFMVYLQKENIIDESGMPKERFSAEFPKEGPSILRIQQVVRGDSAAYFCASSPPFGVYNEQFFGPGTRLTVL.

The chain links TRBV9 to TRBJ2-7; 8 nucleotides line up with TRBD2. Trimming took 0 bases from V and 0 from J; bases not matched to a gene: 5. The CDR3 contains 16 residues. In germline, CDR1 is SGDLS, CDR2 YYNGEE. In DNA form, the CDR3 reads TGTGCCAGCAGCGTAGCCTCAGCGGGGGCCTCCTACGAGCAGTACTTC. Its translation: CASSVASAGASYEQYF.

The CDR3 sequence: CASSQDLVGTQYF. The CDR3 DNA is TGTGCCAGCAGCCAAGATCTGGTCGGCACGCAGTATTTT. The chain uses TRBV3-1 and TRBJ2-3; D ambiguous. CDR1 is LGHDT, CDR2 YNNKEL, per germline (reference sequence). V dropped 0 bases and J dropped 9 bases, with 10 bases sitting between them. This CDR3 comprises 13 residues.

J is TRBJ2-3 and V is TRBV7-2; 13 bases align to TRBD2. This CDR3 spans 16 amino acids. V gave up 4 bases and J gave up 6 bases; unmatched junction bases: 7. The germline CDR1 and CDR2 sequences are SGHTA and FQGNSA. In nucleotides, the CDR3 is TGTGCCAGCAGCTATAGGACTAGCGGGGGTTTGGATACGCAGTATTTT. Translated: CASSYRTSGGLDTQYF.

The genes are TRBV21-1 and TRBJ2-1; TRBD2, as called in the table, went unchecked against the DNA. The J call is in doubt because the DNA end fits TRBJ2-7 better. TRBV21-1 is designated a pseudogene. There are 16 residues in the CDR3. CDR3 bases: TGTGCCAGCAGCAACCGACTAGAGTCCTCCTACAATGAGCAGTACTTC. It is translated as CASSNRLESSYNEQYF.

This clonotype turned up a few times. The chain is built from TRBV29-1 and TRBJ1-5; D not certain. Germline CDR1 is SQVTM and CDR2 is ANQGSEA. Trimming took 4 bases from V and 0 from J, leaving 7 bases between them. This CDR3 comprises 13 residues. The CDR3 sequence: CSVAVGSNQPQHF. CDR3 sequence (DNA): TGCAGCGTTGCGGTGGGTAGCAATCAGCCCCAGCATTTT.

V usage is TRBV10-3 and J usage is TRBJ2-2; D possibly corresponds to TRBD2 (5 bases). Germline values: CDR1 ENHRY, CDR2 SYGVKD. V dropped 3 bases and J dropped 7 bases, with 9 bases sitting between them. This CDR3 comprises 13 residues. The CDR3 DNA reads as TGTGCCATCAGTGACGGGAACGGCGGGGAGCTGTTTTTT. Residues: CAISDGNGGELFF.

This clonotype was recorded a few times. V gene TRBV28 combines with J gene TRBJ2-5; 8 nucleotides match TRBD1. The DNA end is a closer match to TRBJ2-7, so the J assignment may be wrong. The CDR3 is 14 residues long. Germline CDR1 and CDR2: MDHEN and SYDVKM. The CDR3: CASSSGRGRYEQYF. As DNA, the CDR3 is TGTGCCAGCAGTTCGGGCAGGGGGCGGTACGAGCAGTACTTC.

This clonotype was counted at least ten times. CDR3 protein: CASSLRSSGRYEQYF. The CDR3 DNA sequence: TGTGCCAGCAGTCTCCGGTCTAGCGGGAGATACGAGCAGTACTTC. The rearrangement joins TRBV12-3 or TRBV12-4 to TRBJ2-7, with 10 bases that match TRBD2. The CDR3 loop spans 15 amino acids. V gave up 5 bases and J gave up 4 bases; unmatched junction bases: 8.

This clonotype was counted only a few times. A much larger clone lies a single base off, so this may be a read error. CDR3 bases: TGTGCCACCAGTGATTTCGGCAATCAGCCCCAGCATTTT. This encodes CATSDFGNQPQHF. The chain employs TRBV24-1 and TRBJ1-5; D remains ambiguous. Germline CDR1 is KGHDR and CDR2 is SFDVKD. This CDR3 spans 13 amino acids. Trimming left V 1 base short and J 2 bases short, with 2 bases between.

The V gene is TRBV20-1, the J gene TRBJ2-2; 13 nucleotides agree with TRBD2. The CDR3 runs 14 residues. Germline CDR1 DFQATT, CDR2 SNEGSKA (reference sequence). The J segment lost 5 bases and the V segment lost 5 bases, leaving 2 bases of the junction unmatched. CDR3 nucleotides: TGCAGTGCTCCACTAGCGGGAGGGACCGGGGAGCTGTTTTTT. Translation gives CSAPLAGGTGELFF.

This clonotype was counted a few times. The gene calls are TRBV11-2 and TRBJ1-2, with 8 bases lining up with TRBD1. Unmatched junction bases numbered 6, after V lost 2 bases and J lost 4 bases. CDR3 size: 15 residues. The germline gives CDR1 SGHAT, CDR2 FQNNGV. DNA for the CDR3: TGTGCCAGCAGCTTACAACTAGGACAGGGCTATGGCTACACCTTC. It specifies CASSLQLGQGYGYTF.

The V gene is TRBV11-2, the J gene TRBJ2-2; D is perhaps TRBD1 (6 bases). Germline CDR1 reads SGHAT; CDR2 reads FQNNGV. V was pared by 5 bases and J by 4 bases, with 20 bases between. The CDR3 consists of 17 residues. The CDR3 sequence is CASSQSNHRVGTGELFF. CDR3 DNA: TGTGCCAGCAGCCAAAGCAACCACAGGGTGGGCACCGGGGAGCTGTTTTTT.

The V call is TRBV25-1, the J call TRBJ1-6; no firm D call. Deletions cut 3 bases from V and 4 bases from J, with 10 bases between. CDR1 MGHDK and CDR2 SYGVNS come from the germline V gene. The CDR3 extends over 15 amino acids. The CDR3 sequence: CASSESSEYNSPLHF. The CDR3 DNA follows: TGTGCCAGCAGTGAGTCGTCCGAATATAATTCACCCCTCCACTTT.

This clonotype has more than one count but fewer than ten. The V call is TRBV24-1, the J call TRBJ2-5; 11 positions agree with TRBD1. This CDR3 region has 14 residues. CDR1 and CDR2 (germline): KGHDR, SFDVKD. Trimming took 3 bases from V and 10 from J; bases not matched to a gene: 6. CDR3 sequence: CATSDGQGALGQYF. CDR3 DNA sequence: TGTGCCACCAGTGATGGACAGGGGGCATTGGGCCAGTACTTC.

The CDR3 DNA reads as TGCGCCAGCAGCTTGGCCATGAGGCACCAAGAGACCCAGTACTTC. Its protein is CASSLAMRHQETQYF. The rearrangement links TRBV5-1 to TRBJ2-5; D is unresolved. There are 15 residues in the CDR3. Per germline, CDR1 SGHRS and CDR2 YFSETQ. The V end lost 0 bases, the J end lost 0 bases, and 9 bases lay between the germline ends.

CDR3 sequence reads: CSVGAGVYGYTF. The CDR3 DNA is TGCAGCGTTGGCGCAGGGGTCTATGGCTACACCTTC. The chain is built from TRBV29-1 and TRBJ1-2; a possible D gene is TRBD1 (6 bases). CDR1 is SQVTM, CDR2 ANQGSEA, per germline. The CDR3 is 12 residues long. The V end lost 4 bases, the J end lost 4 bases, and 10 bases lay between the germline ends.

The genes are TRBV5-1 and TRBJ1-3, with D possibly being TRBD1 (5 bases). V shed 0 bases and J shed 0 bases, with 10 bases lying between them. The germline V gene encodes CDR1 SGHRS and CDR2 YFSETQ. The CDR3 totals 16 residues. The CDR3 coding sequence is TGCGCCAGCAGCTTGGGCGCAGGGAGCTCTGGAAACACCATATATTTT. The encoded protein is CASSLGAGSSGNTIYF.

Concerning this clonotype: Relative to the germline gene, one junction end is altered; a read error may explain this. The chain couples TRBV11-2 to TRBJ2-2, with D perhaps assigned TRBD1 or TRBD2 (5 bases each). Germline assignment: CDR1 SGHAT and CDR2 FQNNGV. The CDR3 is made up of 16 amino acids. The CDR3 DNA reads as TGTGCCAGCAGCTTGAGGGCAGGGCTGAACACCAGGGAGCTGTTTTTT. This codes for CASSLRAGLNTRELFF.

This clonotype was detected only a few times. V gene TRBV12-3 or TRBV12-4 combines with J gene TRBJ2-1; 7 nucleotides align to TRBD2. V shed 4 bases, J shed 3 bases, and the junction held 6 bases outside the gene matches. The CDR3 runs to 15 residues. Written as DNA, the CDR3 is TGTGCCAGCAGTTCTAGCGGCACTCACTACAATGAGCAGTTCTTC. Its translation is CASSSSGTHYNEQFF.

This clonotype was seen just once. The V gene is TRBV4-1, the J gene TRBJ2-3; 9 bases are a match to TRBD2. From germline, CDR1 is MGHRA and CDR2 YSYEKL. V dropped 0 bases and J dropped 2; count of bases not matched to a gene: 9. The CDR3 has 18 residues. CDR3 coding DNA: TGCGCCAGCAGCCAAGATCGAGGACTAGCGAAGTCCACAGATACGCAGTATTTT. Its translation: CASSQDRGLAKSTDTQYF.

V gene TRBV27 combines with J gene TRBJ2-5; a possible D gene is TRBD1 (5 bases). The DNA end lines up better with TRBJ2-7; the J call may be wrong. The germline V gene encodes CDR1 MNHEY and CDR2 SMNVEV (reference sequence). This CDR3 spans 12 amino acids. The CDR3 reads CASTATGDEQYF. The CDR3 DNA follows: TGTGCCAGCACGGCTACAGGTGACGAGCAGTACTTC.

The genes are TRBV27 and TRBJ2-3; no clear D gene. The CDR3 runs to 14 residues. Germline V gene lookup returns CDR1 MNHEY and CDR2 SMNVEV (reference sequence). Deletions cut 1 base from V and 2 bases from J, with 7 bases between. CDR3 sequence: CASSLYKNTDTQYF. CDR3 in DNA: TGTGCCAGCAGTTTATACAAAAACACAGATACGCAGTATTTT.

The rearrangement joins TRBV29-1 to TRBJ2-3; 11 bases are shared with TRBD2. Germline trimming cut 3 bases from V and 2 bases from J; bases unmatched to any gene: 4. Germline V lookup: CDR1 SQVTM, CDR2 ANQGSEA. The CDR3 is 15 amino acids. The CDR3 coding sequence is TGCAGCGTTGACCCGACTAGCGGGGTCACAGATACGCAGTATTTT. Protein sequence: CSVDPTSGVTDTQYF.

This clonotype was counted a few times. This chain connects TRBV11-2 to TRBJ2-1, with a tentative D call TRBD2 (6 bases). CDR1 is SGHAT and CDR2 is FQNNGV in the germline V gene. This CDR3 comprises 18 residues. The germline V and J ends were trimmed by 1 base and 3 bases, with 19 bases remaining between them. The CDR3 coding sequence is TGTGCCAGCAGCTTAGGTACGTCTGGGAGGCCCTACTACAATGAGCAGTTCTTC. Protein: CASSLGTSGRPYYNEQFF.

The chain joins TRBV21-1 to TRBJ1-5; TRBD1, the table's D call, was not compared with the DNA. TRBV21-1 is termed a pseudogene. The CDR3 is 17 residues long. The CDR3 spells CASSKADRGACNQPQHF. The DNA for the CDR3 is TGTGCCAGCAGCAAAGCGGACAGGGGAGCGTGCAATCAGCCCCAGCATTTT.